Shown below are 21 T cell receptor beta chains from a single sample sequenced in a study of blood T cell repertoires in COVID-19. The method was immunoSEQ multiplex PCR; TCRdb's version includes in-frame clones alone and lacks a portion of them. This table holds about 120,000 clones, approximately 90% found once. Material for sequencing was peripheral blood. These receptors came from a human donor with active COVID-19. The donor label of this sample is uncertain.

CDR3 sequence (DNA): TGCAGCATAAAGGGCCAGGGGGTCGACGAGCAGTACTTC. Translating gives CSIKGQGVDEQYF. The chain combines TRBV29-1 with TRBJ2-7; 7 bases fit TRBD1. In germline, CDR1 is SQVTM, CDR2 ANQGSEA. Trimming took 8 bases from V and 5 from J; bases not matched to a gene: 12. CDR3 length: 13 residues.

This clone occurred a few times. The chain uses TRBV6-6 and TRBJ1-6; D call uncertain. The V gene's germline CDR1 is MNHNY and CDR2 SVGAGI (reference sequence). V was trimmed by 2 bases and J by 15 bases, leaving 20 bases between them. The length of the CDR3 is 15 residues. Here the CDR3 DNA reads TGTGCCAGCAGTTACCTAAGGAGACCGTTGCGTGGCCTCCACTTT. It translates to CASSYLRRPLRGLHF.

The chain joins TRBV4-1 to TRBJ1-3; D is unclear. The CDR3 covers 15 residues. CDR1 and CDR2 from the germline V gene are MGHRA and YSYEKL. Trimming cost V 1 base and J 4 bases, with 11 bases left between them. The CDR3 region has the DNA TGCGCCAGCAGCCAAGTAGCGGGGTCAGGAAACACCATATATTTT. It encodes CASSQVAGSGNTIYF.

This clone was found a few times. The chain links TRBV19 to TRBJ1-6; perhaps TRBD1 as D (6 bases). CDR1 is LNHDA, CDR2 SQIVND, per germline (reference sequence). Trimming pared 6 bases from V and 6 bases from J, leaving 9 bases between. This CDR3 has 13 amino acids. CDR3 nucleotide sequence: TGTGCCAGTAGGAGGACAGCTAATTCACCCCTCCACTTT. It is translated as CASRRTANSPLHF.

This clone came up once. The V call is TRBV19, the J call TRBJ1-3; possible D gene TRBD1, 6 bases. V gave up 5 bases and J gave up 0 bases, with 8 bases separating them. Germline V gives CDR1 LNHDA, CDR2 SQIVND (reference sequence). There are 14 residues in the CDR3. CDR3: CASSADSSGNTIYF. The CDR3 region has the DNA TGTGCCAGTAGTGCGGACAGCTCTGGAAACACCATATATTTT.

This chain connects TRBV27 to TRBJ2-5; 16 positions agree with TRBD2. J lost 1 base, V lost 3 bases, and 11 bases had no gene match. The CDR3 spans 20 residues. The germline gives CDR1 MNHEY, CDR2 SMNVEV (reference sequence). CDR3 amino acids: CASSFRRPGTSGGVQETQYF. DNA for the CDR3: TGTGCCAGCAGTTTTCGGCGCCCCGGGACTAGCGGGGGGGTCCAAGAGACCCAGTACTTC.

CDR3 sequence: CASSRQVTPSYEQYF. The CDR3 coding sequence is TGTGCCAGCTCGCGACAGGTAACCCCTTCGTACGAGCAGTACTTC. The chain couples TRBV18 to TRBJ2-7; D might be TRBD1 (6 bases). Trimming removed 6 bases at V and 4 bases at J, with 19 bases between. This CDR3 has 15 residues. CDR1 and CDR2 from the germline V gene are KGHSH and LQKENI.

CDR3: CATSRRRLAEETQYF. As DNA, the CDR3 is TGTGCCACCAGCAGACGAAGACTAGCGGAAGAGACCCAGTACTTC. The chain combines TRBV15 with TRBJ2-5; 9 nucleotides match TRBD2. This CDR3 has 15 amino acids. V dropped 2 bases and J dropped 3; count of bases not matched to a gene: 4. Germline V CDR1 and CDR2: LNHNV, YYDKDF (reference sequence).

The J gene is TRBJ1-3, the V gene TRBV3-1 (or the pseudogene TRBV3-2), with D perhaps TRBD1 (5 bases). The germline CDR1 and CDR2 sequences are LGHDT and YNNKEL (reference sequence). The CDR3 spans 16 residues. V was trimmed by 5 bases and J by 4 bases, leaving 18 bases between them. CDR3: CASSVSPGSWGNTIYF. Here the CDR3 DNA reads TGTGCCAGCAGCGTAAGTCCAGGGTCGTGGGGAAACACCATATATTTT.

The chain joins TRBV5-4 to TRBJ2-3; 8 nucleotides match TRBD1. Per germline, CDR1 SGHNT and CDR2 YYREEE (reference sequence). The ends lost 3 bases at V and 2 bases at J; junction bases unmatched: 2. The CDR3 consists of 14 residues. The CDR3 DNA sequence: TGTGCCAGCAGCTCGACAGGGGACACAGATACGCAGTATTTT. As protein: CASSSTGDTDTQYF.

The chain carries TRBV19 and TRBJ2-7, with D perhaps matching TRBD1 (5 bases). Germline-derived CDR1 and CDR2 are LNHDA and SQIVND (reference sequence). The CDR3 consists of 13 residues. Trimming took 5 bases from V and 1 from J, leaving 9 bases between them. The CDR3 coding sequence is TGTGCCAGTAGTTGGGGCAGGTCCTACGAGCAGTACTTC. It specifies CASSWGRSYEQYF.

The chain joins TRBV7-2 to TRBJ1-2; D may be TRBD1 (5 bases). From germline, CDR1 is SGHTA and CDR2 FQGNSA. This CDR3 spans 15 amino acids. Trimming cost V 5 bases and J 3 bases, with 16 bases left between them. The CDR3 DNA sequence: TGTGCCAGCAGCCCTCGCGTCCAGACAGACTATGGCTACACCTTC. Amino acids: CASSPRVQTDYGYTF. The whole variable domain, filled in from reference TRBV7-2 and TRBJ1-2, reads GAGVSQSPSNKVTEKGKDVELRCDPISGHTALYWYRQSLGQGLEFLIYFQGNSAPDKSGLPSDRFSAERTGGSVSTLTIQRTQQEDSAVYLCASSPRVQTDYGYTFGSGTRLTVV.

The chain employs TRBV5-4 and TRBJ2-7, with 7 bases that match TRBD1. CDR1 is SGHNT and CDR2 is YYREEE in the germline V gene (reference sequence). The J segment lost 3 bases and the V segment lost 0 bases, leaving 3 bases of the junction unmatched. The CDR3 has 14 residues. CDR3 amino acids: CASSLEQGIYEQYF. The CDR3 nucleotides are TGTGCCAGCAGCTTGGAACAGGGGATCTACGAGCAGTACTTC.

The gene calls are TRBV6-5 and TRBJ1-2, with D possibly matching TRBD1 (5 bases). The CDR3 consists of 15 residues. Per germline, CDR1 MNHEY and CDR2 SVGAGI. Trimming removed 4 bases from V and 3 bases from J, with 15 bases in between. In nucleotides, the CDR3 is TGTGCCAGCAGTTCCGGGGGTGAGACTTACTATGGCTACACCTTC. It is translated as CASSSGGETYYGYTF.

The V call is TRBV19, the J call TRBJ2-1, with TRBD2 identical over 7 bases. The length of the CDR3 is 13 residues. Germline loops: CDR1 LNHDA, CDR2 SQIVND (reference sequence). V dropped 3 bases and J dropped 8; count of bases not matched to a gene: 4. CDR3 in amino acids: CASSIIRGDEQFF. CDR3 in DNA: TGTGCCAGTAGTATCATCCGGGGGGATGAGCAGTTCTTC.

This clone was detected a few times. Written as DNA, the CDR3 is TGTGCCAGCTCACCGGGGACAACACTACTCGATGAGCAGTTCTTC. Translated: CASSPGTTLLDEQFF. This chain joins TRBV18 and TRBJ2-1, with TRBD1 as a possible D gene (6 bases). Germline values: CDR1 KGHSH, CDR2 LQKENI. This CDR3 region has 15 residues. The V and J ends lost 3 bases and 8 bases respectively, with 17 bases between them.

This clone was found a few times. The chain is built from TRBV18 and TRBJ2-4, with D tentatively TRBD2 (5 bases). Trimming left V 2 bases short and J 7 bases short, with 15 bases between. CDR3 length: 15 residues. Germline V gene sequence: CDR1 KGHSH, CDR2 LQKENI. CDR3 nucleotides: TGTGCCAGCTCACCAGGACTTAGGTCCTCCAACATTCAGTACTTC. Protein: CASSPGLRSSNIQYF. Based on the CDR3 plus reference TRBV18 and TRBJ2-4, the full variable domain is NAGVMQNPRHLVRRRGQEARLRCSPMKGHSHVYWYRQLPEEGLKFMVYLQKENIIDESGMPKERFSAEFPKEGPSILRIQQVVRGDSAAYFCASSPGLRSSNIQYFGAGTRLSVL.

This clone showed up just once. The chain's CDR3 is CASSSPGQGGETQYF. The CDR3 region has the DNA TGTGCCAGCAGCTCCCCGGGACAGGGTGGAGAGACCCAGTACTTC. The genes are TRBV28 and TRBJ2-5; 9 bases fit TRBD1. The CDR3 consists of 15 residues. Germline values: CDR1 MDHEN, CDR2 SYDVKM. Germline trimming cut 6 bases from V and 4 bases from J; bases unmatched to any gene: 9. The full variable domain, its missing parts supplied by reference TRBV28 and TRBJ2-5, is DVKVTQSSRYLVKRTGEKVFLECVQDMDHENMFWYRQDPGLGLRLIYFSYDVKMKEKGDIPEGYSVSREKKERFSLILESASTNQTSMYLCASSSPGQGGETQYFGPGTRLLVL.

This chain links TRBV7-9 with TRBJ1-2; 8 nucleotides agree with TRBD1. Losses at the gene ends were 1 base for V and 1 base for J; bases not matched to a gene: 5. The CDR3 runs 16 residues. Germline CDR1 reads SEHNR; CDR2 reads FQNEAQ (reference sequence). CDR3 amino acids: CASSLGGQEINYGYTF. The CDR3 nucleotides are TGTGCCAGCAGCTTAGGGGGACAGGAGATTAACTATGGCTACACCTTC.

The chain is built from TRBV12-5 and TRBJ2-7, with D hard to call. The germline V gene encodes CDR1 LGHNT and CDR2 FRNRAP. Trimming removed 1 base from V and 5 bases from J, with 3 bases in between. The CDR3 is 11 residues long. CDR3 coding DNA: TGTGCTAGTGGTTTGGGAGACGAGCAGTACTTC. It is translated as CASGLGDEQYF.

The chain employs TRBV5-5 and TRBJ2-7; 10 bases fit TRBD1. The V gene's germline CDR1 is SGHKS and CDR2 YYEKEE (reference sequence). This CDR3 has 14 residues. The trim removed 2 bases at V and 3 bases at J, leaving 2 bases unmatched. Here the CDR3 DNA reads TGTGCCAGCAGCTTTGGACAGGGGGACTACGAGCAGTACTTC. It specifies CASSFGQGDYEQYF.